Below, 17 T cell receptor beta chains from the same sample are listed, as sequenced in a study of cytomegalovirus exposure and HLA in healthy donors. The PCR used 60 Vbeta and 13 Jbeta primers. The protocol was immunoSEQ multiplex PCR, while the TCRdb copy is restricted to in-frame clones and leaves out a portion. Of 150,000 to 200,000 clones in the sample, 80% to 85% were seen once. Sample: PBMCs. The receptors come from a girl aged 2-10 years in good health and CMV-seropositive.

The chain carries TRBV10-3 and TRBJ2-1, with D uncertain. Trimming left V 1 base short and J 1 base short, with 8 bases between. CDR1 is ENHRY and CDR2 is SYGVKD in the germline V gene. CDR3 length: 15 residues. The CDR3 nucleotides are TGTGCCATCAGTGAGTTCGGAGAGTCCTACAATGAGCAGTTCTTC. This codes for CAISEFGESYNEQFF.

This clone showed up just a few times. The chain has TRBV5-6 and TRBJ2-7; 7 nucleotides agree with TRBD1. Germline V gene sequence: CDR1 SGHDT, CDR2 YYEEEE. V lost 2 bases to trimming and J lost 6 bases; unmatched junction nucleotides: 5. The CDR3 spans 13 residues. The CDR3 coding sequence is TGTGCCAGCAGCTTTACAGGGACAGCCGAGCAGTACTTC. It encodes CASSFTGTAEQYF.

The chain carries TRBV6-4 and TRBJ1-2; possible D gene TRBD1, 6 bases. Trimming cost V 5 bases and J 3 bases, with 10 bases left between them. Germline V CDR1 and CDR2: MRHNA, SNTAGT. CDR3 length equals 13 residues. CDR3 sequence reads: CASSQGPDYGYTF. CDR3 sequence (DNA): TGTGCCAGCAGTCAGGGGCCAGACTATGGCTACACCTTC.

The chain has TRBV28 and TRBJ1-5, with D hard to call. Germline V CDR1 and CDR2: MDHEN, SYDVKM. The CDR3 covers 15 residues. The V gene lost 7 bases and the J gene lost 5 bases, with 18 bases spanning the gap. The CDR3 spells CASINYNGNHQPQHF. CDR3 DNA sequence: TGTGCCAGCATTAATTACAACGGGAACCATCAGCCCCAGCATTTT.

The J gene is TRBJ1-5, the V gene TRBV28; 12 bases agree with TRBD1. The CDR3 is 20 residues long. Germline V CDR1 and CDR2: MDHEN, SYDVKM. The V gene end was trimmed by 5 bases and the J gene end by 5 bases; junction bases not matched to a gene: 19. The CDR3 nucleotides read TGTGCCAGCAGTAGTTTCCACTCTCACAGGGACAGGGGGCTGGATCAGCCCCAGCATTTT. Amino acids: CASSSFHSHRDRGLDQPQHF.

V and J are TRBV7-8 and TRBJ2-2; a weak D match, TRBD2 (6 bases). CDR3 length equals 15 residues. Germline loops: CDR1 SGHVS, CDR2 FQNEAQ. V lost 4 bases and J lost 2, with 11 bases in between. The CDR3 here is CASSSRDFNTGELFF. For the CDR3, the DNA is TGTGCCAGCAGCTCAAGGGACTTTAACACCGGGGAGCTGTTTTTT.

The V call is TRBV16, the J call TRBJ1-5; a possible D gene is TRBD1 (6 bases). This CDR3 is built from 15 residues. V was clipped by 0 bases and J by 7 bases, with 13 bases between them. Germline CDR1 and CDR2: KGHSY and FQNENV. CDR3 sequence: CASSQSMPGDQPQHF. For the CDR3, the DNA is TGTGCCAGCAGCCAATCGATGCCAGGGGACCAGCCCCAGCATTTT.

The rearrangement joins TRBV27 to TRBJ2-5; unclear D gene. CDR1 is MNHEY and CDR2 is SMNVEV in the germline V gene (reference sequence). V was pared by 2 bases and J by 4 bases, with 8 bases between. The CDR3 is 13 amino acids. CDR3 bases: TGTGCCAGCAGTTTACGGGTCGGAGAGACCCAGTACTTC. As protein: CASSLRVGETQYF.

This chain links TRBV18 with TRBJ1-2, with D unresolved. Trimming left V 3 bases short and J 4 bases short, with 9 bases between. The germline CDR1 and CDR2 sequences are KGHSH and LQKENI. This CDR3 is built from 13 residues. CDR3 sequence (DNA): TGTGCCAGCTCACCGGCTCCCCTCTATGGCTACACCTTC. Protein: CASSPAPLYGYTF.

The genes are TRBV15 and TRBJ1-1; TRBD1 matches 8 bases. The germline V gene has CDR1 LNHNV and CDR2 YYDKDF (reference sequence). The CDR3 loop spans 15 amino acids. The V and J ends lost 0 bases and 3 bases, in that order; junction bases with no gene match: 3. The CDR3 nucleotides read TGTGCCACCAGCAGAGAGGGGACAGGTGACACTGAAGCTTTCTTT. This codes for CATSREGTGDTEAFF.

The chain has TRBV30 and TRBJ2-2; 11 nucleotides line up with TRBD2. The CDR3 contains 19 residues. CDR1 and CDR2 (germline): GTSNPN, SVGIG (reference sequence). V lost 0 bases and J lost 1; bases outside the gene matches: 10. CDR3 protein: CAWSVSWLAGGMNTGELFF. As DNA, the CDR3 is TGTGCCTGGAGTGTATCTTGGCTAGCGGGAGGTATGAACACCGGGGAGCTGTTTTTT.

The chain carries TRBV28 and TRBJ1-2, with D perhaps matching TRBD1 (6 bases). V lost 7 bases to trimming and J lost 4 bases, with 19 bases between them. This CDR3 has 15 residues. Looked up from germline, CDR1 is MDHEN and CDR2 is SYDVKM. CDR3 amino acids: CASTKGRGGLYGYTF. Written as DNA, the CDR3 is TGTGCCAGCACCAAGGGTAGGGGGGGGCTCTATGGCTACACCTTC.

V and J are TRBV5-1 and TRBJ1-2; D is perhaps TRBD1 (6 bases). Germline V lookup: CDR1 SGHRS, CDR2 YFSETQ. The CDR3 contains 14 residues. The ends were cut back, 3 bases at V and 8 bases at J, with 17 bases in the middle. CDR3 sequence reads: CASSSDDRSLGYTF. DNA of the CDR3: TGCGCCAGCAGCTCCGACGACAGGTCTCTCGGCTACACCTTC.

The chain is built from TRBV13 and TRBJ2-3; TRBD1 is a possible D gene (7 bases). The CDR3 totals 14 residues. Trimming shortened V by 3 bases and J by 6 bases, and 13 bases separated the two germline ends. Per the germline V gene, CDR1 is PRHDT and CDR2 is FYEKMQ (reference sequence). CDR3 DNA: TGTGCCAGCAGCTTGGAGGGGGCAACTGATACGCAGTATTTT. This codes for CASSLEGATDTQYF.

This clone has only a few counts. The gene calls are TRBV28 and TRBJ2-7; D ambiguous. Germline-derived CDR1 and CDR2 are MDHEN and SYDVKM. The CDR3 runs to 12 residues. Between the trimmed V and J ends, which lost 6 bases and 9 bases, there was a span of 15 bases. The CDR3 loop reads CASSLLSTRQYF. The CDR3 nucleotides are TGTGCCAGCAGCCTCCTTTCTACGAGGCAGTACTTC.

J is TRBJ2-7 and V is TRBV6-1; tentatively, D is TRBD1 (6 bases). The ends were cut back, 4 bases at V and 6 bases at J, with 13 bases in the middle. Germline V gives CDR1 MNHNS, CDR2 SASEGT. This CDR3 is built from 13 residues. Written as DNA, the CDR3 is TGTGCCAGCAGTGCGTCAGGGGTAACCGAGCAGTACTTC. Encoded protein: CASSASGVTEQYF.

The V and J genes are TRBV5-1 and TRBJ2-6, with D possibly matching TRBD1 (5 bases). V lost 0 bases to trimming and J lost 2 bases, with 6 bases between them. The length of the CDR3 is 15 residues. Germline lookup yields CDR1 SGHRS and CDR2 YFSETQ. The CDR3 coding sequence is TGCGCCAGCAGCTTGGTAGGGGCTGGGGCCAACGTCCTGACTTTC. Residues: CASSLVGAGANVLTF.